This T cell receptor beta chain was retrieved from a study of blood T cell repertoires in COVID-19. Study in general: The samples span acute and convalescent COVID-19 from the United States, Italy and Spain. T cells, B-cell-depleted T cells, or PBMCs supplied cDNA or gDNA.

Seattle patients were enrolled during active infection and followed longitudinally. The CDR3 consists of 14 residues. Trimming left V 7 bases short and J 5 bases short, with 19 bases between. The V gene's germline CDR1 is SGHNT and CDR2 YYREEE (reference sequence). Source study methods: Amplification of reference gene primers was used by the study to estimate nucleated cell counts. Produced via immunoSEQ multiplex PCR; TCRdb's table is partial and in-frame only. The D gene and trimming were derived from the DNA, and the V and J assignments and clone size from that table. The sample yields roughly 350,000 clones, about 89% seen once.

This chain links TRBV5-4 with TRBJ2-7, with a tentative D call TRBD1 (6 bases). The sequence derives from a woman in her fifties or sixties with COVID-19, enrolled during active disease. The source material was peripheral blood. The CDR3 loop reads CASGLLGTRDEQYF. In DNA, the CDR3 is TGTGCCAGCGGCCTGCTTGGGACACGGGACGAGCAGTACTTC.